The 27 T cell receptor beta chains listed next were all sequenced from one sample in a study of T cell repertoires in cytomegalovirus infection. TCRdb reprocessed the reads via MiXCR and lists one record per CDR3 protein. The top ten hold 8.5% to 9% of the sample, which has 250,000 to 300,000 distinct CDR3 sequences, roughly an eighth seen once. The sample was PBMCs. The receptors derive from a human donor in good health (CMV status not recorded). Some clones in this sample may be carry-over from other donors' samples.

This clonotype appeared many times. The chain is built from TRBV24-1 and TRBJ2-1, with 8 bases fitting TRBD2. Looked up from germline, CDR1 is KGHDR and CDR2 is SFDVKD. V was pared by 4 bases and J by 0 bases, with 4 bases of the junction left unmatched. CDR3 length: 16 amino acids. CDR3 bases: TGTGCCACCAGTGACCTCAGCGGGAGCTCCTACAATGAGCAGTTCTTC. This sequence encodes CATSDLSGSSYNEQFF.

A few counts support this clonotype. This rearrangement joins TRBV20-1 to TRBJ1-2; TRBD1 matches at 7 bases. Trimming cost V 3 bases and J 7 bases; bases outside gene matches: 8. Germline V gene sequence: CDR1 DFQATT, CDR2 SNEGSKA (reference sequence). CDR3 length equals 13 residues. CDR3 residues: CSARTGKVGGYTF. The CDR3 nucleotides read TGCAGTGCTAGGACAGGGAAGGTTGGTGGCTACACCTTC.

In its sample, this clonotype was seen many times. The chain couples TRBV3-1 to TRBJ1-6; 7 nucleotides agree with TRBD1. The CDR3 runs to 17 residues. Trimming cost V 4 bases and J 4 bases; bases outside gene matches: 10. Germline loops: CDR1 LGHDT, CDR2 YNNKEL (reference sequence). CDR3 amino acids: CASSLKGGWPYNSPLHF. The CDR3 DNA sequence: TGTGCCAGCAGCCTAAAAGGGGGCTGGCCGTATAATTCACCCCTCCACTTT.

This clonotype was seen a handful of times. This chain links TRBV29-1 with TRBJ2-5; 14 bases map to TRBD2. The CDR3 runs to 15 residues. The V segment lost 7 bases and the J segment 5 bases; nucleotides outside the gene matches: 9. Germline-derived CDR1 and CDR2 are SQVTM and ANQGSEA. The CDR3 DNA sequence: TGCAGCGCCGACACGGGACTAGCGGGAGTTGAGACCCAGTACTTC. Amino acid sequence: CSADTGLAGVETQYF.

The V gene is TRBV4-2, the J gene TRBJ1-2, with TRBD1 identical over 8 bases. The CDR3 has 16 residues. Germline V gene sequence: CDR1 LGHNA, CDR2 YNFKEQ. With V trimmed by 2 bases and J by 0 bases, 5 bases remained unmatched. CDR3 DNA sequence: TGTGCCAGCAGCCAATCCGGACAGGGAGCTAACTATGGCTACACCTTC. It translates to CASSQSGQGANYGYTF.

This clonotype was seen ten or more times. The J gene is TRBJ1-4, the V gene TRBV7-2; 7 bases match TRBD1. Trimming cost V 5 bases and J 6 bases; bases outside gene matches: 6. Germline CDR1 SGHTA, CDR2 FQGNSA. The CDR3 runs 14 residues. The CDR3 reads CASSPGTAHEKLFF. The CDR3 region has the DNA TGTGCCAGCAGCCCCGGGACAGCCCATGAAAAACTGTTTTTT.

This clonotype was found a few times. V gene TRBV9 combines with J gene TRBJ2-1, with TRBD2 identical over 8 bases. The V gene end was trimmed by 1 base and the J gene end by 4 bases; junction bases not matched to a gene: 10. The germline V gene has CDR1 SGDLS and CDR2 YYNGEE. The CDR3 contains 17 residues. The CDR3 DNA is TGTGCCAGCAGCGTAAGGGGGAGCGGGAGTATTTACAATGAGCAGTTCTTC. This gives the protein CASSVRGSGSIYNEQFF.

This clonotype came up a few times. The chain recombines TRBV5-1 with TRBJ2-5; 7 bases line up with TRBD1. The J segment lost 7 bases and the V segment lost 3 bases, leaving 9 bases of the junction unmatched. The length of the CDR3 is 14 residues. From germline, CDR1 is SGHRS and CDR2 YFSETQ. The CDR3 spells CASSSDRAEGTQYF. The DNA for the CDR3 is TGCGCCAGCAGCTCTGACAGGGCTGAGGGGACCCAGTACTTC.

This chain joins TRBV29-1 and TRBJ2-1; 8 bases line up with TRBD2. Per the germline V gene, CDR1 is SQVTM and CDR2 is ANQGSEA. This CDR3 spans 13 amino acids. With 4 bases clipped from V and 9 bases from J, the junction kept 8 bases outside the gene matches. The CDR3 protein is CSVAAGLEVEQFF. The CDR3, as DNA: TGCAGCGTTGCGGCGGGACTAGAGGTTGAGCAGTTCTTC.

The chain carries TRBV6-6 and TRBJ2-5; the D is unclear. This CDR3 is 14 amino acids long. V lost 5 bases and J 5 bases, leaving 15 bases between the germline ends. CDR1 MNHNY and CDR2 SVGAGI come from the germline V gene (reference sequence). The CDR3 DNA sequence: TGTGCCAGCAGTGACACCCCCCCTGGGGAGACCCAGTACTTC. This codes for CASSDTPPGETQYF.

There are a few counts of this clonotype. The chain joins TRBV9 to TRBJ1-1, with TRBD1 as a possible D gene (6 bases). This CDR3 is built from 13 residues. The V gene's germline CDR1 is SGDLS and CDR2 YYNGEE. The V gene lost 3 bases and the J gene lost 5 bases, with 11 bases spanning the gap. CDR3: CASSDGRGTEAFF. For the CDR3, the DNA is TGTGCCAGCAGCGACGGGAGGGGGACTGAAGCTTTCTTT.

The V gene is TRBV5-1, the J gene TRBJ1-2; 7 bases are a match to TRBD1. The ends lost 2 bases at V and 2 bases at J; junction bases unmatched: 9. Germline-derived CDR1 and CDR2 are SGHRS and YFSETQ. The length of the CDR3 is 16 residues. CDR3 amino acids: CASSLVTGPGNYGYTF. As DNA, the CDR3 is TGCGCCAGCAGCTTAGTGACAGGGCCCGGCAACTATGGCTACACCTTC.

This clonotype was detected ten times or more. The V gene is TRBV7-2, the J gene TRBJ1-4, with a tentative D call TRBD1 (5 bases). The V gene's germline CDR1 is SGHTA and CDR2 FQGNSA. This CDR3 has 14 amino acids. Trimming left V 5 bases short and J 7 bases short, with 14 bases between. In DNA form, the CDR3 reads TGTGCCAGCAGCACCATGGCGAGGGGTGAAAAACTGTTTTTT. It yields the protein CASSTMARGEKLFF.

Of note for this clonotype: This may be a read error: a much more frequent sequence differs by one nucleotide. The gene calls are TRBV6-5 and TRBJ1-5; TRBD1 aligns across 7 bases. Unmatched junction bases numbered 7, after V lost 2 bases and J lost 3 bases. The germline CDR1 and CDR2 sequences are MNHEY and SVGAGI. The CDR3 sequence is 16 residues long. This CDR3 reads CASSYRGGRDNQPQHF. Written as DNA, the CDR3 is TGTGCCAGCAGTTACAGAGGGGGCAGGGACAATCAGCCCCAGCATTTT.

This clonotype appeared a few times. This chain links TRBV7-9 with TRBJ1-1; possibly TRBD1 for D (5 bases). The CDR3 is 15 amino acids. With 5 bases removed from V and 1 base from J, the gap between germline ends came to 14 bases. The germline V gene encodes CDR1 SEHNR and CDR2 FQNEAQ (reference sequence). The CDR3 DNA reads as TGTGCCAGCAGCCTCGGAGAGGGACCGAACACTGAAGCTTTCTTT. Amino acid sequence: CASSLGEGPNTEAFF.

This clonotype was recorded at least ten times. This chain links TRBV6-2 or TRBV6-3 with TRBJ1-5; tentatively, D is TRBD1 (6 bases). Per the germline V gene, CDR1 is MNHEY and CDR2 is SVGEGT. The CDR3 is 14 residues long. The ends were cut back, 6 bases at V and 0 bases at J, with 9 bases in the middle. CDR3 loop: CASSLGASNQPQHF. CDR3 coding DNA: TGTGCCAGCAGCTTGGGGGCTAGCAATCAGCCCCAGCATTTT.

This clonotype was counted a few times. The chain is built from TRBV7-9 and TRBJ1-5; TRBD1 might be the D (5 bases). CDR1 SEHNR and CDR2 FQNEAQ come from the germline V gene (reference sequence). CDR3 length equals 13 residues. The V gene lost 4 bases and the J gene lost 9 bases, with 13 bases spanning the gap. The CDR3 region has the DNA TGTGCCAGCAGCTACCAGGGAAGCGGGCCCCAGCATTTT. It encodes CASSYQGSGPQHF. The full variable domain, with the rest looked up from reference TRBV7-9 and TRBJ1-5, is DTGVSQNPRHKITKRGQNVTFRCDPISEHNRLYWYRQTLGQGPEFLTYFQNEAQLEKSRLLSDRFSAERPKGSFSTLEIQRTEQGDSAMYLCASSYQGSGPQHFGDGTRLSIL.

There are many counts of this clonotype. The chain has TRBV12-3 or TRBV12-4 and TRBJ2-3, with 10 bases aligning to TRBD2. Trimming cost V 2 bases and J 6 bases; bases outside gene matches: 5. CDR3 length: 15 residues. The CDR3 nucleotides are TGTGCCAGCAGTTTACAAGCGGGGGGGCGCGATACGCAGTATTTT. Its translation is CASSLQAGGRDTQYF.

The gene calls are TRBV29-1 and TRBJ2-5; 7 nucleotides align to TRBD1. Per the germline V gene, CDR1 is SQVTM and CDR2 is ANQGSEA. The CDR3 totals 13 residues. Trimming removed 7 bases from V and 4 bases from J; junction bases left unmatched: 9. CDR3 coding DNA: TGCAGCGCCGAAGACAGGACAGGAGAGACCCAGTACTTC. Translation: CSAEDRTGETQYF.

The chain uses TRBV9 and TRBJ2-7; D gene ambiguous. Germline V gene data show CDR1 as SGDLS and CDR2 as YYNGEE. The CDR3 is 16 residues long. The V gene lost 0 bases and the J gene lost 8 bases, with 21 bases spanning the gap. The DNA for the CDR3 is TGTGCCAGCAGCGTAGACCTCCGAACTTCGCCATATCAGCAGTACTTC. Translating gives CASSVDLRTSPYQQYF.

The table lists this clonotype with a few counts. J is TRBJ2-1 and V is TRBV5-4, with 10 bases identical to TRBD2. The CDR3 is made up of 12 amino acids. The germline V gene encodes CDR1 SGHNT and CDR2 YYREEE (reference sequence). V lost 4 bases and J lost 8; bases outside the gene matches: 0. CDR3 bases: TGTGCCAGCAGCGGACTAGCGGATGAGCAGTTCTTC. It translates to CASSGLADEQFF.

This clonotype was detected many times. The genes are TRBV7-2 and TRBJ1-2; D is ambiguous. Germline CDR1 SGHTA, CDR2 FQGNSA. The CDR3 contains 15 residues. V lost 3 bases and J 2 bases, leaving 13 bases between the germline ends. CDR3 region: CASSFARVRNYGYTF. The CDR3 DNA sequence: TGTGCCAGCAGCTTCGCCCGAGTTCGGAACTATGGCTACACCTTC. The complete variable domain, with remaining parts taken from reference TRBV7-2 and TRBJ1-2, reads GAGVSQSPSNKVTEKGKDVELRCDPISGHTALYWYRQSLGQGLEFLIYFQGNSAPDKSGLPSDRFSAERTGGSVSTLTIQRTQQEDSAVYLCASSFARVRNYGYTFGSGTRLTVV.

This clonotype was seen ten or more times. This rearrangement joins TRBV7-2 to TRBJ2-3; TRBD2 agrees at 9 bases. The CDR3 length is 19 residues. J lost 5 bases, V lost 1 base, and 16 bases had no gene match. Per the germline V gene, CDR1 is SGHTA and CDR2 is FQGNSA. The CDR3 nucleotides read TGTGCCAGCAGCTTAGTGGGGGGGGTACGCGGGAGGGCCAGAGATACGCAGTATTTT. Its protein product is CASSLVGGVRGRARDTQYF.

CDR3 residues: CASTKQGFVPTGELFF. DNA of the CDR3: TGTGCCAGTACCAAACAGGGGTTTGTTCCCACCGGGGAGCTGTTTTTT. The V call is TRBV19, the J call TRBJ2-2; the match to TRBD1 covers 7 bases. CDR3 length: 16 residues. Trimming removed 7 bases from V and 4 bases from J; junction bases left unmatched: 12. Germline assignment: CDR1 LNHDA and CDR2 SQIVND (reference sequence).

This clonotype was observed at least ten times. The chain employs TRBV7-2 and TRBJ2-7; 11 bases fit TRBD2. Germline V CDR1 and CDR2: SGHTA, FQGNSA. Trimming at V came to 8 bases and at J to 4 bases, leaving 4 bases not matched to a gene. The CDR3 has 13 residues. CDR3 bases: TGTGCCAGCGTGACTAGCGGGACGTACGAGCAGTACTTC. Protein product: CASVTSGTYEQYF. The full variable domain, with the rest looked up from reference TRBV7-2 and TRBJ2-7, is GAGVSQSPSNKVTEKGKDVELRCDPISGHTALYWYRQSLGQGLEFLIYFQGNSAPDKSGLPSDRFSAERTGGSVSTLTIQRTQQEDSAVYLCASVTSGTYEQYFGPGTRLTVT.

This clonotype came up a few times. The chain employs TRBV3-1 and TRBJ2-4; D is uncertain. The V end lost 1 base, the J end lost 6 bases, and 13 bases lay between the germline ends. The CDR3 length is 15 residues. The germline gives CDR1 LGHDT, CDR2 YNNKEL (reference sequence). The CDR3 DNA reads TGTGCCAGCAGCCAAGTCCCTCATCCGGGAAACATTCAGTACTTC. Translated, it gives CASSQVPHPGNIQYF.

The table lists this clonotype with many counts. The chain employs TRBV12-3 or TRBV12-4 and TRBJ1-2; unclear D gene. Trimming shortened V by 2 bases and J by 4 bases, and 17 bases separated the two germline ends. The CDR3 covers 16 residues. As DNA, the CDR3 is TGTGCCAGCAGTTTAAGCGCCACCACCAGCACCTATGGCTACACCTTC. Translation gives CASSLSATTSTYGYTF.